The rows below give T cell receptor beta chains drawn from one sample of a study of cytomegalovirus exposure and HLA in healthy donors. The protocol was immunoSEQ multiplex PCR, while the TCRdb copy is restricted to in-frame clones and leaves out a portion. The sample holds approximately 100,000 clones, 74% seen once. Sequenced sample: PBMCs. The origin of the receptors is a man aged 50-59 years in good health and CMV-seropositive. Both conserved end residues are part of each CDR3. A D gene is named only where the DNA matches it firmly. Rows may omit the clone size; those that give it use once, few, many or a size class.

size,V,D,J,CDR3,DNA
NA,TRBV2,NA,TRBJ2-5,CASSSQETQYF,TGTGCCAGCAGTTCACAAGAGACCCAGTACTTC
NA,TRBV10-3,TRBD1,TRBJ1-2,CAISPGTGGSRNTF,TGTGCCATCAGTCCCGGAACAGGGGGCAGTCGGAACACCTTC
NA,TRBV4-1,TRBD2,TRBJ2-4,CASRALAGNIQYF,TGCGCCAGCAGGGCACTAGCGGGGAACATTCAGTACTTC
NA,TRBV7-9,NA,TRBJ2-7,CASSWAHTDEQYF,TGTGCCAGCAGCTGGGCACATACGGACGAGCAGTACTTC
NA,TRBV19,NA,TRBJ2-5,CASSQQYQETQYF,TGTGCCAGTTCACAGCAATACCAAGAGACCCAGTACTTC
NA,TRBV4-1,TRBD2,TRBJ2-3,CASSQYGPGTSGITDTQYF,TGCGCCAGCAGCCAATATGGGCCCGGGACTAGCGGAATCACAGATACGCAGTATTTT
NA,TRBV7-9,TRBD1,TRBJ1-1,CASSARRDRDSLNTEAFF,TGTGCCAGCAGCGCCCGCCGGGACAGAGATTCCTTGAACACTGAAGCTTTCTTT
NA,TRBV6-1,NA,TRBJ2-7,CASMTNSAGAYEQYF,TGTGCCAGCATGACAAATTCGGCCGGCGCGTACGAGCAGTACTTC
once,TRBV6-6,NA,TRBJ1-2,CASSPRTSLGYGYTF,TGTGCCAGCAGTCCCCGGACAAGCCTCGGCTATGGCTACACCTTC
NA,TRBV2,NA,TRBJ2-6,CASRMRLTSSGANVLTF,TGTGCCAGCAGGATGCGGCTGACCTCCTCTGGGGCCAACGTCCTGACTTTC
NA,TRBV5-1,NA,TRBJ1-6,CASSLGGENSPLHF,TGCGCCAGCAGCTTGGGGGGGGAAAATTCACCCCTCCACTTT
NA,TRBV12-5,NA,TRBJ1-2,CASGFPPANYGYTF,TGTGCTAGTGGTTTCCCACCAGCTAACTATGGCTACACCTTC
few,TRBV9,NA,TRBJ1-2,CASSSRRREGFYGYTF,TGTGCCAGCAGCTCCAGAAGGAGGGAGGGCTTCTATGGCTACACCTTC
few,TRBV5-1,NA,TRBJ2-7,CASSLFTRSGDEQYF,TGCGCCAGCAGCTTGTTTACTCGGTCGGGGGACGAGCAGTACTTC
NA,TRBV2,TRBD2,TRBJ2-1,CASRTGLAGAYNEQFF,TGTGCCAGCAGAACCGGACTAGCGGGGGCCTACAATGAGCAGTTCTTC
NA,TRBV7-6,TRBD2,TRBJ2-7,CASSPGGGYEQYF,TGTGCCAGCAGCCCTGGGGGGGGATACGAGCAGTACTTC
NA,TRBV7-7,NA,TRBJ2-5,CASSPGTYQETQYF,TGTGCCAGCAGCCCCGGGACATACCAAGAGACCCAGTACTTC
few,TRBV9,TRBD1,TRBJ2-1,CASSPAPGQGSGEQFF,TGTGCCAGCAGCCCCGCACCGGGACAGGGTTCAGGTGAGCAGTTCTTC
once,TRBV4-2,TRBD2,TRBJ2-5,CASSQEGTSGGAEETQYF,TGTGCCAGCAGCCAAGAGGGGACTAGCGGGGGGGCGGAGGAGACCCAGTACTTC
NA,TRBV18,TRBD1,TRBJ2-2,CASSPRQGTGELFF,TGTGCCAGCTCACCGCGACAGGGCACCGGGGAGCTGTTTTTT
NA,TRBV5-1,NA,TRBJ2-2,CASSPGALGTGELFF,TGCGCCAGCAGCCCAGGGGCCCTTGGAACCGGGGAGCTGTTTTTT
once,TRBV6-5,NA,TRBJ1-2,CASTLRRGANYGYTF,TGTGCCAGCACCCTGCGGAGGGGAGCTAACTATGGCTACACCTTC
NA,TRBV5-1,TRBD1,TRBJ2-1,CASSPGTGGILSYNEQFF,TGCGCCAGCAGCCCCGGGACAGGGGGCATTTTGTCCTACAATGAGCAGTTCTTC
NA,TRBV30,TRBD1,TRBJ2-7,CAWSSSLTGEQYF,TGTGCCTGGAGTTCTTCTCTGACAGGGGAGCAGTACTTC
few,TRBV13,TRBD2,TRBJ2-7,CASSRGGYEQYF,TGTGCCAGCAGCCGGGGGGGCTACGAGCAGTACTTC